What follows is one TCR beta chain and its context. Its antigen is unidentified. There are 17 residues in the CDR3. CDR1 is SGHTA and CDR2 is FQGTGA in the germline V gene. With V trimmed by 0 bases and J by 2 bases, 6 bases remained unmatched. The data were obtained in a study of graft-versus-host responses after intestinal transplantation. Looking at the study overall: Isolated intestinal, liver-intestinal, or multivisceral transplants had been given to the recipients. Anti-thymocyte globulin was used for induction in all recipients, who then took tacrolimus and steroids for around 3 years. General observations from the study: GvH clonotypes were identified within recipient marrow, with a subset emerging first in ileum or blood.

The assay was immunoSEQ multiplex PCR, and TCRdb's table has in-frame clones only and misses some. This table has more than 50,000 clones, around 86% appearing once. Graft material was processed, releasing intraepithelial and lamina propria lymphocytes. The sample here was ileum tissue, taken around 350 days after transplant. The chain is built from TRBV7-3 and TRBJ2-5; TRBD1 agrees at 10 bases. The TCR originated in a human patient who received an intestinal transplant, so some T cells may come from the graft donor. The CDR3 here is CASSLTTGTGEQETQYF. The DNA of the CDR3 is TGTGCCAGCAGCTTAACCACCGGGACAGGGGAACAAGAGACCCAGTACTTC.